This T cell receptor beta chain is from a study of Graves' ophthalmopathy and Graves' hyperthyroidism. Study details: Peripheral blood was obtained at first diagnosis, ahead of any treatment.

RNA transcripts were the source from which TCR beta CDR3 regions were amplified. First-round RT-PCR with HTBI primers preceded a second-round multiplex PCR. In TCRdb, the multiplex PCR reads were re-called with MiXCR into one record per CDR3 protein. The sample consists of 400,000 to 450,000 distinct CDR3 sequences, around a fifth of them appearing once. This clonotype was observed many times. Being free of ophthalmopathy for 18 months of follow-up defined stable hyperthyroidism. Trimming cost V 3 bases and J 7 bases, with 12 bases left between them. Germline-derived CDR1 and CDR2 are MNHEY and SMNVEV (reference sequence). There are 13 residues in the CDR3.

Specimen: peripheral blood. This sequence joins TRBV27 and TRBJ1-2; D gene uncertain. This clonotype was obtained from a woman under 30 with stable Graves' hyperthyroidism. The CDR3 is CASSFVQHGGYTF. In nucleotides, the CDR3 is TGTGCCAGCAGTTTTGTTCAGCACGGTGGCTACACCTTC.